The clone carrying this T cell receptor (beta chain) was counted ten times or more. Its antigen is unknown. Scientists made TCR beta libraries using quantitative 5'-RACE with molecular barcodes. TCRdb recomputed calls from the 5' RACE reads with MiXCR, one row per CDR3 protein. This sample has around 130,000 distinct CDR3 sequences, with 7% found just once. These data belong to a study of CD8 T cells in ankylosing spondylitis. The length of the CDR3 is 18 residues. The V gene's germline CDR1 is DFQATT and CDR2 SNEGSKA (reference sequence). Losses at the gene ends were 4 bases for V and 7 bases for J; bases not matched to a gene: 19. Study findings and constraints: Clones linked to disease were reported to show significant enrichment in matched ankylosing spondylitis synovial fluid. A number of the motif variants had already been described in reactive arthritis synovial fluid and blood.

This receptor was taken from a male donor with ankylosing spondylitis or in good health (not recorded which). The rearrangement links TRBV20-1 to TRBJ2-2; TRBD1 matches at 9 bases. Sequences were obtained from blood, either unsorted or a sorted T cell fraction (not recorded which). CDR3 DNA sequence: TGCAGTGCTACTTCCCCGGGACAGGGAACACCAGCCAACGGGGAGCTGTTTTTT. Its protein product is CSATSPGQGTPANGELFF.